The 19 T cell receptor beta chains listed next were all sequenced from one sample in a study of control samples from healthy donors and cancer patients (dated by TCRdb to 2019 to 2021). Libraries came from the immunoSEQ multiplex PCR assay. Held by TCRdb, this immuneACCESS table contains in-frame sequences only and omits some clones. Under half of the omission traces to an unresolved V gene where checked; the cause of the rest is unknown. The sample table holds 190,000 or so clones, of which 85% to 95% were seen once. The ten largest clones add up to over 1.1% of the sample. The sequenced sample was blood. These receptors were taken from a young man in good health.

The V call is TRBV24-1, the J call TRBJ2-5, with TRBD2 matching over 9 bases. V trimming: 2 bases; J trimming: 2 bases; junction bases outside the gene matches: 5. This CDR3 spans 16 amino acids. Per germline, CDR1 KGHDR and CDR2 SFDVKD. CDR3 nucleotides: TGTGCCACCAGTGATTCTTGGCGGGGGGGACAAGAGACCCAGTACTTC. Its translation: CATSDSWRGGQETQYF.

This clone was observed a handful of times. This chain links TRBV2 with TRBJ1-5; D is uncertain. The V gene's germline CDR1 is SNHLY and CDR2 FYNNEI. The CDR3 length is 13 residues. Trimming removed 6 bases from V and 6 bases from J, with 12 bases in between. CDR3 sequence reads: CASSRPEGQPQHF. The CDR3 bases are TGTGCCAGCAGCAGACCCGAAGGTCAGCCCCAGCATTTT.

The V and J genes are TRBV5-4 and TRBJ2-3; perhaps D is TRBD1 or TRBD2 (5 bases each). The CDR3 spans 16 residues. Trimming cost V 4 bases and J 2 bases, with 17 bases left between them. Germline-derived CDR1 and CDR2 are SGHNT and YYREEE (reference sequence). This CDR3 is CASSPESGPLTDTQYF. DNA for the CDR3: TGTGCCAGCAGCCCGGAGTCGGGACCCCTCACAGATACGCAGTATTTT.

This rearrangement joins TRBV7-3 to TRBJ1-1; D possibly corresponds to TRBD1 (5 bases). This CDR3 is built from 14 residues. With 4 bases removed from V and 1 base from J, the gap between germline ends came to 10 bases. CDR1 and CDR2 (germline): SGHTA, FQGTGA. CDR3: CASSSDSPNTEAFF. CDR3 DNA: TGTGCCAGCAGCTCCGACAGCCCGAACACTGAAGCTTTCTTT.

The sample holds one count of this clone. This chain joins TRBV5-1 and TRBJ2-1; perhaps TRBD2 as D (6 bases). Germline V lookup: CDR1 SGHRS, CDR2 YFSETQ. V lost 7 bases to trimming and J lost 4 bases, with 9 bases between them. The CDR3 spans 12 residues. The CDR3 bases are TGCGCCAGCGGGCGGGGTTACAATGAGCAGTTCTTC. Amino acids: CASGRGYNEQFF.

The gene calls are TRBV6-5 and TRBJ2-2, with D possibly matching TRBD1 (5 bases). Per germline, CDR1 MNHEY and CDR2 SVGAGI. The CDR3 spans 14 residues. The germline V and J ends were trimmed by 10 bases and 1 base, with 13 bases remaining between them. Written as DNA, the CDR3 is TGTGCCACCCGGTTAGGGGTGAACACCGGGGAGCTGTTTTTT. Amino acids: CATRLGVNTGELFF.

This rearrangement joins TRBV4-1 to TRBJ1-4; D may be TRBD1 (6 bases). With 4 bases removed from V and 3 bases from J, the gap between germline ends came to 15 bases. CDR1 and CDR2 from the germline V gene are MGHRA and YSYEKL. The CDR3 totals 16 residues. This CDR3 is CASSPILGQSNEKLFF. The CDR3 DNA follows: TGCGCCAGCAGCCCCATCCTAGGACAGTCTAATGAAAAACTGTTTTTT.

The chain links TRBV27 to TRBJ2-7, with D maybe TRBD1 (7 bases). V was cut by 4 bases and J by 3 bases, with 16 bases left in between. Germline assignment: CDR1 MNHEY and CDR2 SMNVEV (reference sequence). CDR3 length: 15 amino acids. CDR3 residues: CASSSLRRDSYEQYF. CDR3 DNA sequence: TGTGCCAGCAGTTCCCTTAGGAGGGACAGCTACGAGCAGTACTTC.

This rearrangement joins TRBV2 to TRBJ1-4, with 8 bases identical to TRBD1. The CDR3 spans 14 residues. Trimming at V came to 6 bases and at J to 3 bases, leaving 3 bases not matched to a gene. CDR1 is SNHLY, CDR2 FYNNEI, per germline. CDR3 DNA sequence: TGTGCCAGCAGCCAGGGGGCAGCTAATGAAAAACTGTTTTTT. It is translated as CASSQGAANEKLFF.

The genes are TRBV5-1 and TRBJ2-3; D perhaps matches TRBD1 (6 bases). Per the germline V gene, CDR1 is SGHRS and CDR2 is YFSETQ. Trimming pared 6 bases from V and 2 bases from J, leaving 16 bases between. This CDR3 has 15 residues. CDR3 in DNA: TGCGCCAGCATGCTTCATAGGGGGAACACAGATACGCAGTATTTT. It translates to CASMLHRGNTDTQYF.

In nucleotides, the CDR3 is TGTGCCAGTAGTGTCTCTCCGGGACAGGGTAGGACTGAAGCTTTCTTT. It specifies CASSVSPGQGRTEAFF. V usage is TRBV19 and J usage is TRBJ1-1; 9 bases agree with TRBD1. V dropped 5 bases and J dropped 5; count of bases not matched to a gene: 12. The CDR3 runs 16 residues. Germline V gene data show CDR1 as LNHDA and CDR2 as SQIVND (reference sequence).

This chain joins TRBV12-3 or TRBV12-4 and TRBJ1-1; D not certain. The CDR3 contains 12 residues. Trimming shortened V by 2 bases and J by 8 bases, and 9 bases separated the two germline ends. CDR3 region: CASSLMETEAFF. The CDR3 coding sequence is TGTGCCAGCAGTTTAATGGAAACCGAAGCTTTCTTT.

This rearrangement joins TRBV4-1 to TRBJ2-3; TRBD1 matches at 7 bases. J was trimmed by 2 bases and V by 4 bases; bases with no gene match: 6. The germline V gene has CDR1 MGHRA and CDR2 YSYEKL. The CDR3 length is 15 residues. This CDR3 is CASSPRGRPTDTQYF. For the CDR3, the DNA is TGCGCCAGCAGCCCTAGGGGGCGCCCCACAGATACGCAGTATTTT.

J is TRBJ2-3 and V is TRBV7-2; unclear D gene. The CDR3 totals 12 residues. CDR1 is SGHTA and CDR2 is FQGNSA in the germline V gene. V was trimmed by 1 base and J by 6 bases, leaving 5 bases between them. Written as DNA, the CDR3 is TGTGCCAGCAGCTTAGTACGGGATACGCAGTATTTT. It encodes CASSLVRDTQYF. Combining the CDR3 with reference TRBV7-2 and TRBJ2-3 gives the whole variable domain GAGVSQSPSNKVTEKGKDVELRCDPISGHTALYWYRQSLGQGLEFLIYFQGNSAPDKSGLPSDRFSAERTGGSVSTLTIQRTQQEDSAVYLCASSLVRDTQYFGPGTRLTVL.

The V gene is TRBV18, the J gene TRBJ1-5, with 10 nucleotides matching TRBD1. Germline V gene data show CDR1 as KGHSH and CDR2 as LQKENI. V gave up 2 bases and J gave up 11 bases; unmatched junction bases: 12. This CDR3 is built from 16 residues. CDR3 bases: TGTGCCAGCTCACCATCTTCCGGGACAGGGGTACGTTCCCAGCATTTT. Its translation is CASSPSSGTGVRSQHF.

The CDR3 nucleotides are TGTGCCAGCAGTCACTATTTGGGACAGGGAAAAACTGAAGCTTTCTTT. This codes for CASSHYLGQGKTEAFF. The V gene is TRBV11-1, the J gene TRBJ1-1; the match to TRBD1 covers 9 bases. V shed 6 bases and J 5 bases; nucleotides not matched to a gene: 13. The CDR3 is made up of 16 amino acids. Germline CDR1 and CDR2: SGHAT and FQDESV (reference sequence).

The rearrangement joins TRBV10-2 to TRBJ1-1; D is perhaps TRBD1 (5 bases). Deletions cut 0 bases from V and 7 bases from J, with 18 bases between. Germline CDR1 WSHSY, CDR2 SAAADI. The CDR3 has 16 residues. CDR3 loop: CASSESIWTGHREAFF. The CDR3, as DNA: TGCGCCAGCAGTGAGTCGATCTGGACGGGGCACCGTGAAGCTTTCTTT.

The CDR3 DNA sequence: TGCGCCAGCAGCGTAGGGACAGACAATGAGCAGTTCTTC. Translating it yields CASSVGTDNEQFF. This chain links TRBV5-1 with TRBJ2-1, with 7 bases identical to TRBD1. The CDR3 loop spans 13 amino acids. V lost 4 bases, J lost 5 bases, and 3 bases stayed unmatched. Germline loops: CDR1 SGHRS, CDR2 YFSETQ.

V and J are TRBV20-1 and TRBJ2-4; maybe TRBD1 (5 bases). The germline gives CDR1 DFQATT, CDR2 SNEGSKA (reference sequence). The V gene lost 3 bases and the J gene lost 7 bases, with 10 bases spanning the gap. The CDR3 is 12 residues long. The CDR3 is CSASVQVNIQYF. CDR3 in DNA: TGCAGTGCTAGTGTACAGGTGAACATTCAGTACTTC.